The clone carrying this TCR beta chain was observed once. Its antigen is undetermined. In the PCR, 60 Vbeta and 13 Jbeta primers were used. The assay was immunoSEQ multiplex PCR, and TCRdb's table has in-frame clones only and misses some. The sample lists about 180,000 clones, 80% seen once, with approximately 2% in the top ten. The data stem from a study of cytomegalovirus exposure and HLA in healthy donors. Across the whole study: Membership in the Caucasian-associated ancestry cluster was found for about four fifths of approximately 380 genotyped donors. Study-wide findings and caveats: Sequencing depth roughly uniform across donors was assumed in presence/absence analyses. Using a false discovery rate of 0.05, a later analysis showed that about 16,000 TCR beta sequences were associated with HLA alleles. In vitro, a few CMV-associated chains proved specific for CMV antigens.

The TCR sequence derives from a woman aged 25-40 years in good health and CMV-seronegative. The sequenced sample consisted of PBMCs.

The CDR3 is CASSQDSLGGYTF. For the CDR3, the DNA is TGCGCCAGCAGCCAAGATTCGCTCGGGGGCTACACCTTC. The V call is TRBV4-1, the J call TRBJ1-2, with D uncertain. This CDR3 has 13 residues. Germline CDR1 is MGHRA and CDR2 is YSYEKL. V was cut by 0 bases and J by 8 bases, with 10 bases left in between.